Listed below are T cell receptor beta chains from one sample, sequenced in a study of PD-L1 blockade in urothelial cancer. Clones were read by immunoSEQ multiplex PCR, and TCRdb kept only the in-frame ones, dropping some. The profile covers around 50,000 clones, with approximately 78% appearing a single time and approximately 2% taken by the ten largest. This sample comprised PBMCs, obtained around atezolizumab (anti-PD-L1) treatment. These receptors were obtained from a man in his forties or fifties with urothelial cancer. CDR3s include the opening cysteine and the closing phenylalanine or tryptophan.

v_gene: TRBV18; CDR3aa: CASSPPVRTEAFF
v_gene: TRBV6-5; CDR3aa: CATSAGILGNQPQHF
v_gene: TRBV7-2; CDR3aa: CASSLRHTGMYSNQPQHF
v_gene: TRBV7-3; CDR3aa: CASSLTGAGGYEQYF
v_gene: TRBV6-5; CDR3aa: CASSYSGLAGEQYF
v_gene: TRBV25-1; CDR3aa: CASSEFGSYNEQFF
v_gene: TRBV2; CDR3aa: CASTEETSGNIQYF
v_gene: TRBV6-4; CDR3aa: CASSLTPKGGEKLFF
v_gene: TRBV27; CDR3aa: CASSPAGGLSYNEQFF
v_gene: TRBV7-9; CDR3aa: CASSRAPGGPQHF
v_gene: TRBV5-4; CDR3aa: CASSSALLTGSGNTIYF
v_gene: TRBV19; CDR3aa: CASSYQGFEKLFF
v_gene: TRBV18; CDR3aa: CASSPGSGISYNEQFF
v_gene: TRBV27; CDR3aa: CASRPSGTGDSPLHF
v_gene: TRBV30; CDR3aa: CASEGQLYEQYF
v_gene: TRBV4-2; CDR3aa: CASSQHLGTGQETQYF
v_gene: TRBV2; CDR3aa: CASSVRDGYTF
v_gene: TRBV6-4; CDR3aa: CASSDSGVTGELFF
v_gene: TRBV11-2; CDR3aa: CASSRDRINQPQHF
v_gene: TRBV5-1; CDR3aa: CASSLRLARSYNEQFF
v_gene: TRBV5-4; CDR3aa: CASTSGSIETQYF
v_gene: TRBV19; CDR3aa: CASSMGPGLNEKLFF
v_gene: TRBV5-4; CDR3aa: CASSLTGTNTGELFF
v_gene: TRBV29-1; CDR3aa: CSVFQSGANVLTF
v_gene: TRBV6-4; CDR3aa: CASSESTSGGADTQYF
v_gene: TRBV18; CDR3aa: CASSPPATKNIQYF
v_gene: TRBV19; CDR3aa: CASRRDRGLTGELFF
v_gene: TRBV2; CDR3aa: CASSKSQGDTEAFF
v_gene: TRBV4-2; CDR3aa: CASSRQGTYTEAFF
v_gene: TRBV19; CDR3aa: CASSMGRVSNQPQHF
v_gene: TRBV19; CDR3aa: CASRTPERGIWGYTF
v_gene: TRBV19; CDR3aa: CASSSPSGRAGYNEQFF
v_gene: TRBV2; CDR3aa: CASSAARGESPYEQYF
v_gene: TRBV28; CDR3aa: CASSLPGQVRETQYF
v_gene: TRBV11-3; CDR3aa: CASSPGGKRSTEAFF
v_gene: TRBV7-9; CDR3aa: CASSFRQGPEKLFF
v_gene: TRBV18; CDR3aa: CASSPRGAYNEQFF
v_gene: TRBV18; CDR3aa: CASSPNKRGGGEQYF
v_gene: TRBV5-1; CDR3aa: CASSLGSLENTIYF
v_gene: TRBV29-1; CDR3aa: CSVPGQGALNYGYTF
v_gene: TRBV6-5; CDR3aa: CASRARAGEGVSTF
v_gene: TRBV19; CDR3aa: CASSSRQGYYGYTF
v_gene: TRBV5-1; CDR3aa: CARSGGIKQETQYF
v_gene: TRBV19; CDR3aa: CASSHRASTDTQYF
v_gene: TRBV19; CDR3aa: CASTLRGYTEAFF
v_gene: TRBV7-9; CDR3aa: CASSLVAGDTGELFF
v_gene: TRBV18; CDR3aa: CASSPAWQGAQGTQYF
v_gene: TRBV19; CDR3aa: CASSTGTIPSSYEQYF
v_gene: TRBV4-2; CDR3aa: CASSLGGKSTDTQYF
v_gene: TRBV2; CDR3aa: CASSERLTGGYTF
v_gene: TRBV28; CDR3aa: CASNTEGHVRQGRNTIYF
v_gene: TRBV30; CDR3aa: CAWSRESTEAFF
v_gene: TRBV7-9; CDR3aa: CASSLGGPYNYGYTF
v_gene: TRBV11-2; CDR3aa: CASNLRVVGEAGATEAFF